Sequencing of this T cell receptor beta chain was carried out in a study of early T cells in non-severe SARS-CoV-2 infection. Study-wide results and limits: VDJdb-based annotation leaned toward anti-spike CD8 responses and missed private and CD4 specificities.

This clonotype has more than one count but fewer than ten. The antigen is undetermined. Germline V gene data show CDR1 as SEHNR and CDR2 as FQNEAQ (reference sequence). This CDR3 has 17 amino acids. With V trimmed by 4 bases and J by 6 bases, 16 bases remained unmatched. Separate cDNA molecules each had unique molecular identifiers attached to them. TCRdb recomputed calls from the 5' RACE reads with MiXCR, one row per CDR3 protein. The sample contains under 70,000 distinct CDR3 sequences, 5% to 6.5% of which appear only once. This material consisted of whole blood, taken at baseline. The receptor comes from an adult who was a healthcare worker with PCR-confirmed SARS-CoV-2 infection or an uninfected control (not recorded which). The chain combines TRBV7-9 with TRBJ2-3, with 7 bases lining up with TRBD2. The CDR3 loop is CASSSDSGTTYGDTQYF. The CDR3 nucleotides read TGTGCCAGCAGCTCGGATTCCGGGACTACCTACGGGGATACGCAGTATTTT.